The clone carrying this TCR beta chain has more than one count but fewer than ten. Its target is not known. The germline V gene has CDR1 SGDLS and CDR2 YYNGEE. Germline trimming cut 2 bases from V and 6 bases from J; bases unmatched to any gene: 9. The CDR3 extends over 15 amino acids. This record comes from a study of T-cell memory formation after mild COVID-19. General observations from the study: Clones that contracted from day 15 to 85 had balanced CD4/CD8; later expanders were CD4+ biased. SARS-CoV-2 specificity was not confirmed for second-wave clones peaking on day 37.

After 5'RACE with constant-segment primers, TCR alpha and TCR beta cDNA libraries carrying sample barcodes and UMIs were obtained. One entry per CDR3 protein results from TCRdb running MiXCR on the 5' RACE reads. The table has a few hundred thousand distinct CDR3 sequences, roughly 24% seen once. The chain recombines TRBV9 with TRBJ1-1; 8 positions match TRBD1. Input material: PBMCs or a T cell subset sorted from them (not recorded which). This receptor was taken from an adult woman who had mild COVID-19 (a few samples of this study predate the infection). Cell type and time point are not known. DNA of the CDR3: TGTGCCAGCAGCGTGGGACAGGATTTGTTTTCTGAAGCTTTCTTT. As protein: CASSVGQDLFSEAFF.